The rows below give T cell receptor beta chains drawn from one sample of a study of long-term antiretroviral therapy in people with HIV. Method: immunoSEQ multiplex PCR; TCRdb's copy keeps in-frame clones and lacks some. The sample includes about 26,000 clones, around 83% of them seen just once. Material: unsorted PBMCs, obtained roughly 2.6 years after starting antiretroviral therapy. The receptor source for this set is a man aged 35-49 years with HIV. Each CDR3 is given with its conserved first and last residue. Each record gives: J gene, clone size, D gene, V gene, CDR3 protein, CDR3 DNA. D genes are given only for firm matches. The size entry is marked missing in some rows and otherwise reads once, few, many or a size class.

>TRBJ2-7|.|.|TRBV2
CASSEGGGRTYEQYF
TGTGCCAGCAGTGAGGGAGGGGGACGCACCTACGAGCAGTACTTC
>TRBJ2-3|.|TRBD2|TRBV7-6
CASSLRSQGSGPGTDTQYF
TGTGCCAGCAGCTTAAGGTCTCAGGGTAGCGGGCCAGGCACAGATACGCAGTATTTT
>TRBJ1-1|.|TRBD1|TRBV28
CASSLTGGITEAFF
TGTGCCAGCAGTCTGACAGGGGGGATCACTGAAGCTTTCTTT
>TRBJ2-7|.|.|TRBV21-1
CASSKDGGNSGNPRSYEQYF
TGTGCCAGCAGCAAAGACGGAGGGAATAGCGGGAACCCCCGCTCCTACGAGCAGTACTTC
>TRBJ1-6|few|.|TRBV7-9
CASSPLRANSPLHF
TGTGCCAGCAGCCCTCTAAGAGCCAATTCACCCCTCCACTTT
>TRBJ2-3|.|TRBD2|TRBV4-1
CASSQLRLAGITDTQYF
TGCGCCAGCAGCCAACTGCGACTAGCGGGTATCACAGATACGCAGTATTTT
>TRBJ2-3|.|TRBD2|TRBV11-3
CASSPGGEGQTDTQYF
TGTGCCAGCAGCCCAGGCGGGGAGGGCCAGACAGATACGCAGTATTTT
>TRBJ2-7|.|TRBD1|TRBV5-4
CASSGGQLYEQYF
TGTGCCAGCAGCGGGGGACAGCTTTACGAGCAGTACTTC
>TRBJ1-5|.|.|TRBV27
CASSSDVFQPQHF
TGTGCCAGCAGTTCGGATGTCTTTCAGCCCCAGCATTTT
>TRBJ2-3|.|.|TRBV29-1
CSVEGTDTQYF
TGCAGCGTGGAAGGCACAGATACGCAGTATTTT
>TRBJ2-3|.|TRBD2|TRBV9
CASSDGVTSGTDTQYF
TGTGCCAGCAGCGATGGGGTTACTAGCGGCACAGATACGCAGTATTTT
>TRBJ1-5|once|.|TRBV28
CASRPAYSNQPQHF
TGTGCCAGCAGGCCGGCTTATAGCAATCAGCCCCAGCATTTT
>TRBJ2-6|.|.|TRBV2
CASSKTGLWANVLTF
TGTGCCAGCAGTAAGACAGGACTGTGGGCCAACGTCCTGACTTTC
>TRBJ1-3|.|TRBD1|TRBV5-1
CASSLQGQGATASGNTIYF
TGCGCCAGCAGCTTGCAGGGACAGGGGGCGACCGCCTCTGGAAACACCATATATTTT
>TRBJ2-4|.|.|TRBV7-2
CASSVKNIQYF
TGTGCCAGCAGCGTCAAAAACATTCAGTACTTC
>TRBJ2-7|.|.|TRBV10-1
CASSESSGYEQYF
TGCGCCAGCAGTGAGTCCTCCGGCTACGAGCAGTACTTC
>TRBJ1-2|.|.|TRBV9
CASSVAESGFGYTF
TGTGCCAGCAGCGTAGCTGAGTCAGGGTTCGGCTACACCTTC
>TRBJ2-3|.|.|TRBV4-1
CASSQVNLISTDTQYF
TGCGCCAGCAGCCAAGTTAACCTCATTAGCACAGATACGCAGTATTTT
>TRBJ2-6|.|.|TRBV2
CASSEGGIPSGANVLTF
TGTGCCAGCAGTGAAGGGGGAATCCCCTCTGGGGCCAACGTCCTGACTTTC
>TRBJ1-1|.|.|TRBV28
CASRNRGQNTEAFF
TGTGCCAGCAGAAATCGAGGGCAAAACACTGAAGCTTTCTTT
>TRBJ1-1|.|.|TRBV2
CASSEAHFQGNTEAFF
TGTGCCAGCAGTGAAGCGCATTTTCAGGGGAACACTGAAGCTTTCTTT
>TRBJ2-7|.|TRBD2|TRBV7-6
CASSLEAGEPYEQYF
TGTGCCAGCAGCTTAGAGGCGGGGGAGCCGTACGAGCAGTACTTC
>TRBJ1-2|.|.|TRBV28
CASSPGHLYTF
TGTGCCAGCAGCCCTGGACACCTTTACACCTTC
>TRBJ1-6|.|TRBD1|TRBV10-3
CAITQGANSPLHF
TGTGCCATCACCCAGGGGGCTAATTCACCCCTCCACTTT
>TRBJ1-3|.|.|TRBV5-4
CASSHPDSISGNTIYF
TGTGCCAGCAGCCACCCCGACTCAATCTCTGGAAACACCATATATTTT
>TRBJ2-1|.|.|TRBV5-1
CASSLEEVALPQFF
TGCGCCAGCAGCTTGGAGGAGGTAGCATTGCCGCAGTTCTTC
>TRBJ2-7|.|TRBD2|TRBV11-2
CASSTGGGGVYEQYF
TGTGCCAGCAGCACAGGCGGGGGAGGAGTCTACGAGCAGTACTTC
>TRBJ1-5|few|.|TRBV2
CASRGDASQPQHF
TGTGCCAGCCGGGGGGACGCGTCCCAGCCCCAGCATTTT
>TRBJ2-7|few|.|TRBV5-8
CASSLDRDSGSYEQYF
TGTGCCAGCAGCTTGGATAGGGACTCTGGCTCCTACGAGCAGTACTTC
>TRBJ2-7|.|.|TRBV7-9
CASSTGIYEQYF
TGTGCCAGCAGCACAGGTATCTACGAGCAGTACTTC
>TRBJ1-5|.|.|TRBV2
CASSVRGNQPQHF
TGTGCCAGCAGTGTTAGAGGCAATCAGCCCCAGCATTTT
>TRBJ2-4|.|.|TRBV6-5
CASSYLPGHSNIQYF
TGTGCCAGCAGTTACTTACCGGGACATTCAAACATTCAGTACTTC
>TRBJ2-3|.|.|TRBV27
CASSQGVLTDTQYF
TGTGCCAGCAGTCAGGGCGTCTTGACAGATACGCAGTATTTT
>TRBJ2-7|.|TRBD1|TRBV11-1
CASSGRTGQQYF
TGTGCCAGCAGCGGGCGGACAGGGCAGCAGTACTTC
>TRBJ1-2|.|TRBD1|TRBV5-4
CASSVDRGLPYGYTF
TGTGCCAGCAGCGTGGACAGGGGGCTTCCCTATGGCTACACCTTC
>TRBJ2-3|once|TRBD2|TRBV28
CASSPNVLAGGPGSDTQYF
TGTGCCAGCAGCCCTAACGTCCTAGCGGGAGGGCCAGGATCAGATACGCAGTATTTT
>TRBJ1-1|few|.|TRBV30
CAWSVGLMNTEAFF
TGTGCCTGGAGTGTAGGATTGATGAACACTGAAGCTTTCTTT
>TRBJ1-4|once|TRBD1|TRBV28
CASSPQGGSEKLFF
TGTGCCAGCAGTCCTCAGGGGGGGAGTGAAAAACTGTTTTTT
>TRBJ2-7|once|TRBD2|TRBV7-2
CASSPGGASSYEQYF
TGTGCCAGCAGCCCCGGGGGGGCCAGCTCCTACGAGCAGTACTTC
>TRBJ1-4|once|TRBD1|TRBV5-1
CASSPLPGQDEKLFF
TGCGCCAGCAGCCCCTTACCGGGACAGGATGAAAAACTGTTTTTT